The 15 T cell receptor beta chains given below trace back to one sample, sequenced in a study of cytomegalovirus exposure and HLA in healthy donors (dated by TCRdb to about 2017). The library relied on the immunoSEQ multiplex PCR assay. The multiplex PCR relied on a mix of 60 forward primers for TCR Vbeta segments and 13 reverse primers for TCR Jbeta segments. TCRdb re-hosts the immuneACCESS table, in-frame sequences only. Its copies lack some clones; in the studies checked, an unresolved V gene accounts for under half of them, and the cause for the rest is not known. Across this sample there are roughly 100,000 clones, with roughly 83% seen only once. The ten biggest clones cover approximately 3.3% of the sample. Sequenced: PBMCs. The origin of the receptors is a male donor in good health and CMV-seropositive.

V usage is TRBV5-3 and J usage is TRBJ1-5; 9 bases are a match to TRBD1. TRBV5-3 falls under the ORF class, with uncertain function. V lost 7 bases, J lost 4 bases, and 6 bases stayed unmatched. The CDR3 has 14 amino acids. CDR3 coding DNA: TGTGCCAGACGCTCGGACAGGGGAAATCAGCCCCAGCATTTT. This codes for CARRSDRGNQPQHF.

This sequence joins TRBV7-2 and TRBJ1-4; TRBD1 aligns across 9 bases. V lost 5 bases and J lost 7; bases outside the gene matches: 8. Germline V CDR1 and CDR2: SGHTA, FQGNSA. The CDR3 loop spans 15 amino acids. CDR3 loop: CASSTRDRDTEKLFF. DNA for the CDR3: TGTGCCAGCAGCACCCGGGACAGGGATACTGAAAAACTGTTTTTT.

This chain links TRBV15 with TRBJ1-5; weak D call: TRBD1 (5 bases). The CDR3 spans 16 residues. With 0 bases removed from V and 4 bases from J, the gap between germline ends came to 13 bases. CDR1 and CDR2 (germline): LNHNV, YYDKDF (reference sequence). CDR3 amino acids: CATSRDRGTANQPQHF. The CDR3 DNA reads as TGTGCCACCAGCAGAGATAGGGGCACAGCTAATCAGCCCCAGCATTTT. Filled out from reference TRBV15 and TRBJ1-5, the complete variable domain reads DAMVIQNPRYQVTQFGKPVTLSCSQTLNHNVMYWYQQKSSQAPKLLFHYYDKDFNNEADTPDNFQSRRPNTSFCFLDIRSPGLGDTAMYLCATSRDRGTANQPQHFGDGTRLSIL.

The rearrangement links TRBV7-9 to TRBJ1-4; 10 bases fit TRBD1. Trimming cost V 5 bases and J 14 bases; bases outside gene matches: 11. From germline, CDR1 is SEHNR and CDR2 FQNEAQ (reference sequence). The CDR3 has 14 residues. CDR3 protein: CASSVPDRGNLLFF. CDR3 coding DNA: TGTGCCAGCAGCGTTCCGGACAGGGGGAATTTGCTGTTTTTT.

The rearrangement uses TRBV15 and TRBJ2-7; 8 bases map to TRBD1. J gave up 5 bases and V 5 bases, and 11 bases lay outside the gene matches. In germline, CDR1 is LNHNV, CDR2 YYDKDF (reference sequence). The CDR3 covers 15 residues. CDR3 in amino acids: CATSGPQQGADEQYF. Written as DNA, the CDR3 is TGTGCCACCAGCGGACCGCAGCAGGGGGCCGACGAGCAGTACTTC. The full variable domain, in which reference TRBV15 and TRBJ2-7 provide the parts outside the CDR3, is DAMVIQNPRYQVTQFGKPVTLSCSQTLNHNVMYWYQQKSSQAPKLLFHYYDKDFNNEADTPDNFQSRRPNTSFCFLDIRSPGLGDTAMYLCATSGPQQGADEQYFGPGTRLTVT.

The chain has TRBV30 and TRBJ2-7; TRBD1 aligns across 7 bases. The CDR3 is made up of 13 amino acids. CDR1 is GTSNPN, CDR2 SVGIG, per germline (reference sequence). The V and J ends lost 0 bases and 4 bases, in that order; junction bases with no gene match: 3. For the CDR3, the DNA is TGTGCCTGGAGTGTGCCAGGGGGTTACGAGCAGTACTTC. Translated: CAWSVPGGYEQYF.

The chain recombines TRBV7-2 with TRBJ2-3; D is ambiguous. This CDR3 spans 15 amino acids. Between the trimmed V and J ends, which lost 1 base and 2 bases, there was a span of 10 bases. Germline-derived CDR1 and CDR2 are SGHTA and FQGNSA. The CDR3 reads CASSLGPFPTDTQYF. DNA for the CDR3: TGTGCCAGCAGCTTAGGGCCCTTTCCCACAGATACGCAGTATTTT.

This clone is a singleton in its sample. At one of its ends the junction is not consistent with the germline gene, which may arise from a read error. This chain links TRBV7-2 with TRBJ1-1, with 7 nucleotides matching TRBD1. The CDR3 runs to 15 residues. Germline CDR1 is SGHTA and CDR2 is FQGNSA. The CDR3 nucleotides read TGTGCCAGCAGCCTAGCCGTGACAGGGAGAACTGAAGCTTTCTTT. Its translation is CASSLAVTGRTEAFF.

The DNA for the CDR3 is TGCGCCAGCAGCCAAGGGGTAGGGGGCGGCAATCAGCCCCAGCATTTT. Translated: CASSQGVGGGNQPQHF. This chain joins TRBV4-1 and TRBJ1-5; 7 bases line up with TRBD1. Germline V CDR1 and CDR2: MGHRA, YSYEKL. This CDR3 spans 16 amino acids. V shed 1 base, J shed 2 bases, and the junction held 5 bases outside the gene matches.

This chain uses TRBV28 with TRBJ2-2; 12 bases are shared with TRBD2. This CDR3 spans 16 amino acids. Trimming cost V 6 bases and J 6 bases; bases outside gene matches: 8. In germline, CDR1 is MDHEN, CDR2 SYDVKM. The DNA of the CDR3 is TGTGCCAGCAGCATTAGGACTAGCGGGGAATCCGGGGAGCTGTTTTTT. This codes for CASSIRTSGESGELFF.

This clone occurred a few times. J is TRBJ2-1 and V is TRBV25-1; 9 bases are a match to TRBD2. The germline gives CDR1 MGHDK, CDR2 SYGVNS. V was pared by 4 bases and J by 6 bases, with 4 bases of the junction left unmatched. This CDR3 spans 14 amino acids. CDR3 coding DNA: TGTGCCAGCAGTGCGGGACTAGCCCTCAATGAGCAGTTCTTC. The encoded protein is CASSAGLALNEQFF.

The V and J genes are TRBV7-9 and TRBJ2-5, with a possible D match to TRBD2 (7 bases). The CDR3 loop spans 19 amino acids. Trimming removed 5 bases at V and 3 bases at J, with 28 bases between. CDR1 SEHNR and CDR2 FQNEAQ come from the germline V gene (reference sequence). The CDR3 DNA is TGTGCCAGCAGCCCACTCATCGGGGGCGGGGGCGTGAAAGAAGAGACCCAGTACTTC. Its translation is CASSPLIGGGGVKEETQYF. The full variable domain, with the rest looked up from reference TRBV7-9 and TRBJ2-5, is DTGVSQNPRHKITKRGQNVTFRCDPISEHNRLYWYRQTLGQGPEFLTYFQNEAQLEKSRLLSDRFSAERPKGSFSTLEIQRTEQGDSAMYLCASSPLIGGGGVKEETQYFGPGTRLLVL.

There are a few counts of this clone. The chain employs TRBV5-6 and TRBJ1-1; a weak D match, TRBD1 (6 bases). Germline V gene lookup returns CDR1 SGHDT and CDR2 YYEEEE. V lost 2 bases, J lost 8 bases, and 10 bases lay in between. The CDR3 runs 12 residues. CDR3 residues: CASSFWTEEAFF. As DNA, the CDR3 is TGTGCCAGCAGCTTCTGGACAGAAGAAGCTTTCTTT.

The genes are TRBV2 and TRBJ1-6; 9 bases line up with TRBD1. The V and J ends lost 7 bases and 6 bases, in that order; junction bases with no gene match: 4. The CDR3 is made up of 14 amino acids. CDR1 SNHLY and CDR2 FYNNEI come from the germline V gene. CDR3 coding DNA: TGTGCCAGCACCTGGGGACAGGGTAATTCACCCCTCCACTTT. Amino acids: CASTWGQGNSPLHF.

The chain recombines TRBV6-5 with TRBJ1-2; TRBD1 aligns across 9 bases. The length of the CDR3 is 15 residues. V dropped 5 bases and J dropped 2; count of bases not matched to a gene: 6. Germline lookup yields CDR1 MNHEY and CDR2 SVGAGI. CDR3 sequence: CASSHYRGLNYGYTF. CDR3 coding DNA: TGTGCCAGCAGTCACTACAGGGGGCTCAACTATGGCTACACCTTC.